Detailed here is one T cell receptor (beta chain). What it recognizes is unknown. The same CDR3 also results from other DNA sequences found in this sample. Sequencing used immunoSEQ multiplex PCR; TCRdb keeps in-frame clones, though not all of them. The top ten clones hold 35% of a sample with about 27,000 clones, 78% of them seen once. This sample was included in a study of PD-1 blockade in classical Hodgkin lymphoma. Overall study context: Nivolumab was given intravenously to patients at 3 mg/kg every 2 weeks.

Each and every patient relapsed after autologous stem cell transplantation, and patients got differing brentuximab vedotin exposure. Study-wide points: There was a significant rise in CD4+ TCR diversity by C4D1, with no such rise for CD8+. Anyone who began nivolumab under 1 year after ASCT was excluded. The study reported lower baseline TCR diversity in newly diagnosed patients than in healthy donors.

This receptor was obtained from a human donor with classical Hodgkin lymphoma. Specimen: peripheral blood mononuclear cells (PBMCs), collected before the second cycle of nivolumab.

The CDR3 DNA reads as TGTGCCAGCAGTTACTCGACGCTCGGAAACACCATATATTTT. It yields the protein CASSYSTLGNTIYF. The chain is built from TRBV6-5 and TRBJ1-3; no clear D gene. The CDR3 length is 14 residues. Germline lookup yields CDR1 MNHEY and CDR2 SVGAGI. Deletions cut 0 bases from V and 4 bases from J, with 7 bases between.